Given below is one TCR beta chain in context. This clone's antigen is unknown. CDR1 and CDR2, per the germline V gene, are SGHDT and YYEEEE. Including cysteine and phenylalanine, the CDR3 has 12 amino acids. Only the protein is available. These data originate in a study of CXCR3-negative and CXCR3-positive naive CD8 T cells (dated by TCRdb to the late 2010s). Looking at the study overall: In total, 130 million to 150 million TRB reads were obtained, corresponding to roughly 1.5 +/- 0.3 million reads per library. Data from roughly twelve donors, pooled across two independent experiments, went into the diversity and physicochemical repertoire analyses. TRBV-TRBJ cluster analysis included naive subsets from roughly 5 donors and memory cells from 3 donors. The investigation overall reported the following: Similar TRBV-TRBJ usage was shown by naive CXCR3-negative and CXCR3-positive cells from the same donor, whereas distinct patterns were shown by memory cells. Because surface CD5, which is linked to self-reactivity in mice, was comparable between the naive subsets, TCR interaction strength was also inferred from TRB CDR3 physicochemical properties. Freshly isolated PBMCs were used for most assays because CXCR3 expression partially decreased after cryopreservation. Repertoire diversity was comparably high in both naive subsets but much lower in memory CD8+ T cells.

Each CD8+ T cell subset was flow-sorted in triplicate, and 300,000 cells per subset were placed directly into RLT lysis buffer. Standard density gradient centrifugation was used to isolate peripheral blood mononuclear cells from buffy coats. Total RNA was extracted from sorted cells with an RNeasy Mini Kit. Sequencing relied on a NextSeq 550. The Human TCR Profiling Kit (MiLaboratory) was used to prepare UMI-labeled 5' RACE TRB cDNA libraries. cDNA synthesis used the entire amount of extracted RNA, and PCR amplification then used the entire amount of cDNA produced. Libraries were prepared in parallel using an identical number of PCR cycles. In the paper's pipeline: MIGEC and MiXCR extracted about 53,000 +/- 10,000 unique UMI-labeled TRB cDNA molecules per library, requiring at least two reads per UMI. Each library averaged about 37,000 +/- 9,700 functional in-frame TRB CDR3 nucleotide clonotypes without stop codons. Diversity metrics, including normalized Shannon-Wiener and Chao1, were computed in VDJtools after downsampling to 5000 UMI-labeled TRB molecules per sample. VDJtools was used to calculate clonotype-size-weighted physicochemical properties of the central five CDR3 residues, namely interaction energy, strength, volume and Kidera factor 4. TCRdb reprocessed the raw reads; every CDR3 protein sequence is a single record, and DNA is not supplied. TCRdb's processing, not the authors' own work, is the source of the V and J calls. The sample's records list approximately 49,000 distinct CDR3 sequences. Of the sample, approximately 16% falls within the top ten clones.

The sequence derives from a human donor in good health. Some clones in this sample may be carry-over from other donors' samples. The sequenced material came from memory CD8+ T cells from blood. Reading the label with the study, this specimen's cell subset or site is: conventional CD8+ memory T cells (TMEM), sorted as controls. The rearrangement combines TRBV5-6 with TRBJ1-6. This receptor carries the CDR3 CASSFQNSPLHF. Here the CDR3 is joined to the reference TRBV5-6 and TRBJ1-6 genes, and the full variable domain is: DAGVTQSPTHLIKTRGQQVTLRCSPKSGHDTVSWYQQALGQGPQFIFQYYEEEERQRGNFPDRFSGHQFPNYSSELNVNALLLGDSALYLCASSFQNSPLHFGNGTRLTVT.